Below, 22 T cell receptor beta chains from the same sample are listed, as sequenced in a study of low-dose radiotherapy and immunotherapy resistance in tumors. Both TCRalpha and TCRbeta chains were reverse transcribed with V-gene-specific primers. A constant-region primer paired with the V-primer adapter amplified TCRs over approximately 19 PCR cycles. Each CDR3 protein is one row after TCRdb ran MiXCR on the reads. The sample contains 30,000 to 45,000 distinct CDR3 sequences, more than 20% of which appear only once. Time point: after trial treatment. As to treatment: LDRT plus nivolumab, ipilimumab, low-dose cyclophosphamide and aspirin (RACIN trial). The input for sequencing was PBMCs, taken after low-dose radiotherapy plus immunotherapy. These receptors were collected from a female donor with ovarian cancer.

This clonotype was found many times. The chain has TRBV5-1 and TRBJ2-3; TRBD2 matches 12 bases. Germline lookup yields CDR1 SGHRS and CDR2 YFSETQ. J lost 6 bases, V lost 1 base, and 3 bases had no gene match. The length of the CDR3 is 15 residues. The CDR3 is CASSLLAGGHDTQYF. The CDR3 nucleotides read TGCGCCAGCAGCTTGCTAGCGGGGGGGCACGATACGCAGTATTTT.

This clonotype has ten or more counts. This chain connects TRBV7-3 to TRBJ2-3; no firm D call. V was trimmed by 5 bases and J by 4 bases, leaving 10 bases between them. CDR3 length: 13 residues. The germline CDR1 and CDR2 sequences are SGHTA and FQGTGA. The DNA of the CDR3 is TGTGCCAGCAGCCCCTCCTCAGCAGATACGCAGTATTTT. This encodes CASSPSSADTQYF.

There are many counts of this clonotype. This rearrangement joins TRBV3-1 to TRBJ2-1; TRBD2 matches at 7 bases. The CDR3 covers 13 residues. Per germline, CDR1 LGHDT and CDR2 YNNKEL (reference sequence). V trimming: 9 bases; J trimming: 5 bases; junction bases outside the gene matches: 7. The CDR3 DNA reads TGTGCCAGTACCTGGGGAGGGCACAATGAGCAGTTCTTC. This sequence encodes CASTWGGHNEQFF.

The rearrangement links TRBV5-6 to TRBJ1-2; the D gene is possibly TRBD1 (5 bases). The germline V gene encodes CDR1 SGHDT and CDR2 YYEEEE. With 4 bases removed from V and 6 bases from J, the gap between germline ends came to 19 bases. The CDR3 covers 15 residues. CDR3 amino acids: CASSPNMVRGDGYTF. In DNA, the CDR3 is TGTGCCAGCAGCCCAAACATGGTCCGGGGCGATGGCTACACCTTC.

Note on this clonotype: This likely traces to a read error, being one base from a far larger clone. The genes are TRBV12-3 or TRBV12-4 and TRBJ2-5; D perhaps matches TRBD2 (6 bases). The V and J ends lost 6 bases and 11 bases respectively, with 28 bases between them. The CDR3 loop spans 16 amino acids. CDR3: CASRLGTSSSYNEQYF. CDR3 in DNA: TGTGCCAGCAGGCTCGGGACTTCCAGCTCCTACAATGAGCAGTACTTC.

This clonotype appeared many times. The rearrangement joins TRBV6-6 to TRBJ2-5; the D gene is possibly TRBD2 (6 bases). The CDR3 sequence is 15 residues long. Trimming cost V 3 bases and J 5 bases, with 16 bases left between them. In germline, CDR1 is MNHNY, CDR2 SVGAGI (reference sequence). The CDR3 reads CASSYGTGVSETQYF. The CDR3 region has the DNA TGTGCCAGCAGTTATGGGACGGGAGTCTCGGAGACCCAGTACTTC.

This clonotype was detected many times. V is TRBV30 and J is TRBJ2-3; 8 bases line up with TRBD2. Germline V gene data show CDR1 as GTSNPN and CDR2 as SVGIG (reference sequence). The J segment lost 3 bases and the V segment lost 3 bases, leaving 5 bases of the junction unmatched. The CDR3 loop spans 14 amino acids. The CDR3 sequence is CAWRSSGWTDTQYF. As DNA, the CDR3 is TGTGCCTGGAGGTCTAGCGGGTGGACAGATACGCAGTATTTT.

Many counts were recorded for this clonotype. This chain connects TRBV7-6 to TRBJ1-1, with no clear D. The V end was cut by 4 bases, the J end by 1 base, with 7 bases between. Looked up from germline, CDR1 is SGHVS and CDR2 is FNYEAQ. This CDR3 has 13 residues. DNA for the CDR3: TGTGCCAGCAGCTCGGGAGGGAACACTGAAGCTTTCTTT. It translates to CASSSGGNTEAFF.

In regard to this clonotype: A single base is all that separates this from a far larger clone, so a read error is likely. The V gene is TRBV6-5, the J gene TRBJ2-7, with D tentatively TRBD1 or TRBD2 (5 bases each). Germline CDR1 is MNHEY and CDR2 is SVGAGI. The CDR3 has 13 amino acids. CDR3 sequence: CASFGDGSYGQYF. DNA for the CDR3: TGTGCCAGCTTTGGGGACGGTTCCTACGGGCAGTACTTC.

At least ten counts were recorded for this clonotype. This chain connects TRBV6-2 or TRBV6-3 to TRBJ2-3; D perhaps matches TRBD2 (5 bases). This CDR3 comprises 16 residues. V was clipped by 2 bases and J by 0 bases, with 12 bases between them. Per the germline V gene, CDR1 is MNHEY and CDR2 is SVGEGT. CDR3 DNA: TGTGCCAGCAGTTACGGGCGGGCCACTAGCACAGATACGCAGTATTTT. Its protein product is CASSYGRATSTDTQYF.

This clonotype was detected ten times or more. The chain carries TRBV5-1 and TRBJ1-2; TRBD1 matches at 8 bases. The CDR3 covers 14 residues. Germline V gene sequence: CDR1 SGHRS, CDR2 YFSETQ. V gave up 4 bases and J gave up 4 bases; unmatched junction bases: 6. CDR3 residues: CASSNRTGIYGYTF. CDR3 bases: TGCGCCAGCAGCAATCGGACAGGGATCTATGGCTACACCTTC.

The CDR3 loop is CATKAHSDSAYEQYF. CDR3 coding DNA: TGTGCCACTAAGGCCCATTCGGACAGCGCCTACGAGCAGTACTTC. V and J are TRBV6-2 or TRBV6-3 and TRBJ2-7; perhaps TRBD1 as D (6 bases). Germline values: CDR1 MNHEY, CDR2 SVGEGT. This CDR3 comprises 15 residues. Trimming shortened V by 10 bases and J by 2 bases, and 21 bases separated the two germline ends.

The CDR3 sequence: CASSLDRGGAETQYF. CDR3 nucleotides: TGTGCCAGCAGTCTGGACAGGGGAGGGGCGGAGACCCAGTACTTC. The chain recombines TRBV28 with TRBJ2-5, with 9 bases aligning to TRBD1. Germline V gene lookup returns CDR1 MDHEN and CDR2 SYDVKM. The CDR3 runs to 15 residues. V dropped 5 bases and J dropped 5; count of bases not matched to a gene: 9.

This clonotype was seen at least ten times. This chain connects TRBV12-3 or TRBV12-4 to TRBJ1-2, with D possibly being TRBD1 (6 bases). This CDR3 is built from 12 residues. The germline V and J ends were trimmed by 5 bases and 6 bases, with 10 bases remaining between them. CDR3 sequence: CASSTGLDGYTF. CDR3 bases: TGTGCCAGCAGTACAGGGTTGGATGGCTACACCTTC.

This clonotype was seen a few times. CDR3 bases: TGTGCCACCAGTGATCTAGCTGTTCCTAGCACAGATACGCAGTATTTT. As protein: CATSDLAVPSTDTQYF. This chain connects TRBV24-1 to TRBJ2-3; a weak D match, TRBD2 (5 bases). Germline assignment: CDR1 KGHDR and CDR2 SFDVKD. This CDR3 spans 16 amino acids. V was trimmed by 3 bases and J by 0 bases, leaving 12 bases between them.

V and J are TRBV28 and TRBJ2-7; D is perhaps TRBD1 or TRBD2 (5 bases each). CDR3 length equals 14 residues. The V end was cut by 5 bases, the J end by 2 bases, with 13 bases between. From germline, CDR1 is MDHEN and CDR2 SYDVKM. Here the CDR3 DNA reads TGTGCCAGCAGTCGAGGGGACCCAGCCTACGAGCAGTACTTC. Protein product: CASSRGDPAYEQYF.

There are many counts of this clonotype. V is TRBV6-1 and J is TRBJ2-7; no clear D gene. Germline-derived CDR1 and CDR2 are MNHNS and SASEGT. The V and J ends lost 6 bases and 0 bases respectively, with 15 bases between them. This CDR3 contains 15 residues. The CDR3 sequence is CASSLPDRISYEQYF. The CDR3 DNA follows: TGTGCCAGCAGCCTACCAGACCGTATCTCCTACGAGCAGTACTTC.

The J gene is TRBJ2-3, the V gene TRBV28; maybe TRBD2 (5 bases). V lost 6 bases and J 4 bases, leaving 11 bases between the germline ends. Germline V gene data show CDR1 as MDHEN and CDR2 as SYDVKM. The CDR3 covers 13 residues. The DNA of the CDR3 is TGTGCCAGCAGGTGGACTTTCTCAGATACGCAGTATTTT. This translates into CASRWTFSDTQYF.

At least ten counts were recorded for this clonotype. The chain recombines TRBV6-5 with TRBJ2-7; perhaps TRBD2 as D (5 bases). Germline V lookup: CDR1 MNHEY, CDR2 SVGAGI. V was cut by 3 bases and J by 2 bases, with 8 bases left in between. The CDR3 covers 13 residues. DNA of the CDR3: TGTGCCAGCAGTTATTCCGGGGCCTACGAGCAGTACTTC. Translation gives CASSYSGAYEQYF.

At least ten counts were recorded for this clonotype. The DNA of the CDR3 is TGTGCCAGCAGTTCGCGACAGGCAGATGGCTATGGCTACACCTTC. Translated: CASSSRQADGYGYTF. V is TRBV6-6 and J is TRBJ1-2; D may be TRBD1 (6 bases). There are 15 residues in the CDR3. From germline, CDR1 is MNHNY and CDR2 SVGAGI (reference sequence). The V and J ends lost 4 bases and 4 bases respectively, with 16 bases between them.

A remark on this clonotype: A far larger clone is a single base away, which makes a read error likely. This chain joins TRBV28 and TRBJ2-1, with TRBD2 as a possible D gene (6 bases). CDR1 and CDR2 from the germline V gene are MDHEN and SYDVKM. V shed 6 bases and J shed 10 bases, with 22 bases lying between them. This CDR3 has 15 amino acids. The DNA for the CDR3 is TGTGCCAGCAGAAGTCCGGGACTTCGGACCTACGAGCAGTTCTTC. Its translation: CASRSPGLRTYEQFF.

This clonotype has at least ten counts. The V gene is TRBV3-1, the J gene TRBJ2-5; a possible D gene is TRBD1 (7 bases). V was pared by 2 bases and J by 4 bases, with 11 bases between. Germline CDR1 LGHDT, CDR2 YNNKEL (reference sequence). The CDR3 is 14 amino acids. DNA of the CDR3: TGTGCCAGCAGCCAACGCAGGGGGGTAGAGACCCAGTACTTC. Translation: CASSQRRGVETQYF.